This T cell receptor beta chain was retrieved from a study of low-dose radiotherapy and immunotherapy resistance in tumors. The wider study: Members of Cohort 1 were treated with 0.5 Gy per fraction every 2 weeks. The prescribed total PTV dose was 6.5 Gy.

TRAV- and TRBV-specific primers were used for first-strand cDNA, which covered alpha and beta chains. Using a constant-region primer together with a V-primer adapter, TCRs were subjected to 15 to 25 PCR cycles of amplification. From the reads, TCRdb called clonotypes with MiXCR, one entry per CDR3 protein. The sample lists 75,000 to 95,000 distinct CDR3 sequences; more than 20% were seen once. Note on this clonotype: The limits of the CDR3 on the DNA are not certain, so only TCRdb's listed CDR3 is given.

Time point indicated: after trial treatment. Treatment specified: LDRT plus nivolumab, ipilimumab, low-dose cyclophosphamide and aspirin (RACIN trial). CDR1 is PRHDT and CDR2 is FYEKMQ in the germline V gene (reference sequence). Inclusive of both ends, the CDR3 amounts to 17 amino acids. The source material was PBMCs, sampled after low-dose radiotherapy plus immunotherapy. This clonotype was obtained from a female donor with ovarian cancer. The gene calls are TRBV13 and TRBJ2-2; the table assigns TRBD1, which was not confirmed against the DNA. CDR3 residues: CASMSYPGREAPGSCFF.